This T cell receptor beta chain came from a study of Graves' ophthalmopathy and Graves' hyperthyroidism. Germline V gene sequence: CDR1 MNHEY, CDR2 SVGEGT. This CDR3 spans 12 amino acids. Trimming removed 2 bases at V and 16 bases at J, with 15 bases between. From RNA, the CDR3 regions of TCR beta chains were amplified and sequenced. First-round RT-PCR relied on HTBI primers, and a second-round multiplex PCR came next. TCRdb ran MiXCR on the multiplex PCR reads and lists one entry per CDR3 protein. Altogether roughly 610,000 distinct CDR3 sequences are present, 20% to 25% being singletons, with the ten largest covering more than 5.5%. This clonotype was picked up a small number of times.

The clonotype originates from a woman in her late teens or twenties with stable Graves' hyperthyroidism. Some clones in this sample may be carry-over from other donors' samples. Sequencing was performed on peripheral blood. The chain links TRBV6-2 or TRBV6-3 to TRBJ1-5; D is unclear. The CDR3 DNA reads TGTGCCAGCAGTTACGTCCGGACCGGAGTACATTTT. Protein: CASSYVRTGVHF.